This TCR beta chain comes out of a study of T cells in Graves' hyperthyroidism and ophthalmopathy. Across the study: Upon initial diagnosis and before any treatment, peripheral blood was collected.

Germline V gene sequence: CDR1 DFQATT, CDR2 SNEGSKA (reference sequence). The CDR3 has 14 residues. The ends were cut back, 1 base at V and 6 bases at J, with 14 bases in the middle. Researchers took RNA transcripts and amplified the TCR beta CDR3 regions from them. The HTBI set primed first-round TCR CDR3 RT-PCR. TCRdb recomputed calls from the multiplex PCR reads with MiXCR, one row per CDR3 protein. The table has roughly 290,000 distinct CDR3 sequences, over 15% seen once; the top ten hold roughly 50%. The receptor's source is a woman aged 55-70 years with Graves' ophthalmopathy. This chain joins TRBV20-1 and TRBJ2-3; D not resolved. Material for sequencing was blood. Written as DNA, the CDR3 is TGCAGTGCTAGAGGTTGGGCGGATGGGGATACGCAGTATTTT. Residues: CSARGWADGDTQYF.